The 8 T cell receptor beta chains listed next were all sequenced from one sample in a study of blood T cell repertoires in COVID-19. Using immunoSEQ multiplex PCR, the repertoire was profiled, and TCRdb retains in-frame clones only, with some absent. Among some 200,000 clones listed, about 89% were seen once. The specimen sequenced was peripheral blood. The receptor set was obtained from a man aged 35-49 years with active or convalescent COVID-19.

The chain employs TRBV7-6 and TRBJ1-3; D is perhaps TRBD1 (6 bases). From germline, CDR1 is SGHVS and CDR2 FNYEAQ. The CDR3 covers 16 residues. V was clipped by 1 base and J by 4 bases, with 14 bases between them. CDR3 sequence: CASSLGWQGQGNTIYF. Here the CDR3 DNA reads TGTGCCAGCAGCTTAGGGTGGCAGGGGCAAGGAAACACCATATATTTT.

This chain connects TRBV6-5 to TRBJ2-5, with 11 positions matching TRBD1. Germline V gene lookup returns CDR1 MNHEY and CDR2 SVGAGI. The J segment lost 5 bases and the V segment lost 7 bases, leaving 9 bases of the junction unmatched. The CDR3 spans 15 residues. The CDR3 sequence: CASTWDRGDSETQYF. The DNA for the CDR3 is TGTGCCAGCACTTGGGACAGGGGGGATTCGGAGACCCAGTACTTC.

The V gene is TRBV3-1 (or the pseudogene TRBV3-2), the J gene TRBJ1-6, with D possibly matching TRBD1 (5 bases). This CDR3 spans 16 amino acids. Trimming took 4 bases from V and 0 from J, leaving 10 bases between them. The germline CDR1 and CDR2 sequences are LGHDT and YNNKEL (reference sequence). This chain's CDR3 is CASSLRGSSYNSPLHF. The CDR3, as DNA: TGTGCCAGCAGCCTTAGGGGTAGCTCCTATAATTCACCCCTCCACTTT.

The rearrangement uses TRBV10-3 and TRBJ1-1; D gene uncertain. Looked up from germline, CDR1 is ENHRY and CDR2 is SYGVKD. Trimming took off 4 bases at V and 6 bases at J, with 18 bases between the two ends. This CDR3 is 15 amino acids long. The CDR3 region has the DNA TGTGCCATCAGTGGAGATTTAGCAGGAGGATCTGAAGCTTTCTTT. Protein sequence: CAISGDLAGGSEAFF.

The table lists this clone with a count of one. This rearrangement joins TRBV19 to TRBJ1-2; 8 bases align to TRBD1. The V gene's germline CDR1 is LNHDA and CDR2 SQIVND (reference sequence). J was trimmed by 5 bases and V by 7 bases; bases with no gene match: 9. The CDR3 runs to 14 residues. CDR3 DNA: TGTGCCAGTACTCATCAGGGGGCTGGATATGGCTACACCTTC. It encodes CASTHQGAGYGYTF.

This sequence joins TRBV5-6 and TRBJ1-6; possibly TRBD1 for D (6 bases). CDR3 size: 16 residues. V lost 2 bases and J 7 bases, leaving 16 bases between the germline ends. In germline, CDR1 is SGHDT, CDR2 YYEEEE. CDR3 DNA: TGTGCCAGCAGCTTACGACAGGTTCTGCGGAATTCACCCCTCCACTTT. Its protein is CASSLRQVLRNSPLHF.

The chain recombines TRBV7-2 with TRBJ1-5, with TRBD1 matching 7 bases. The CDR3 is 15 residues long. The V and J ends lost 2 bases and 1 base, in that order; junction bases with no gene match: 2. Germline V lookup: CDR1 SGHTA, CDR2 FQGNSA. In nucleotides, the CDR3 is TGTGCCAGCAGCTTAACAGGGGCAAGCAATCAGCCCCAGCATTTT. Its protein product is CASSLTGASNQPQHF.

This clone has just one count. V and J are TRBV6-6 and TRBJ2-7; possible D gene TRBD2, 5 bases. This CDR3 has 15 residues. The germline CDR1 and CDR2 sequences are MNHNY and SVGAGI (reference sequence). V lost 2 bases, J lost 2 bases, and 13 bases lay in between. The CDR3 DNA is TGTGCCAGCAGTTACGAGGGTATCACCACCTACGAGCAGTACTTC. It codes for CASSYEGITTYEQYF.